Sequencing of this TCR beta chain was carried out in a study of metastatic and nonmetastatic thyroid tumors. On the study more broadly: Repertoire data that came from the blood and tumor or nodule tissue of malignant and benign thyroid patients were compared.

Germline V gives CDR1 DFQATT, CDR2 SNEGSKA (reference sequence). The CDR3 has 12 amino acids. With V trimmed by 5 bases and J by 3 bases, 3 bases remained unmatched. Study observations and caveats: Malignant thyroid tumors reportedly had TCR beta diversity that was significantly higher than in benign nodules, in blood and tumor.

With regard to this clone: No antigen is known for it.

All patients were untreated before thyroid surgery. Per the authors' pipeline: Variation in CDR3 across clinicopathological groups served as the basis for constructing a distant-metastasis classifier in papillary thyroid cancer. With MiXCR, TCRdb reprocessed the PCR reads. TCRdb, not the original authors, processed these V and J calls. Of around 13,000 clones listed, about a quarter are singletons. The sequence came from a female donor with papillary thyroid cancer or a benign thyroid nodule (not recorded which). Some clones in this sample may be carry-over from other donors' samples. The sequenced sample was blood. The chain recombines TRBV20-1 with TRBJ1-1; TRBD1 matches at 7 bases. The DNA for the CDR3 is TGCAGTGCTCCAGACAGGGACACTGAAGCTTTCTTT. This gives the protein CSAPDRDTEAFF.